This passage covers 21 T cell receptor beta chains from one sample sequenced in a study of blood T cell repertoires in COVID-19. The method was immunoSEQ multiplex PCR; TCRdb's version includes in-frame clones alone and lacks a portion of them. The sample includes approximately 180,000 clones, approximately 83% of them seen just once. The sample comprised peripheral blood. These receptor sequences come from a man aged 55 to 70 with acute or convalescent COVID-19.

This sequence joins TRBV27 and TRBJ2-1; the D gene is possibly TRBD2 (5 bases). Germline V gene lookup returns CDR1 MNHEY and CDR2 SMNVEV (reference sequence). V dropped 3 bases and J dropped 1 base, with 13 bases sitting between them. This CDR3 comprises 16 residues. The CDR3 loop reads CASSFEGVMSYNEQFF. The CDR3, as DNA: TGTGCCAGCAGTTTTGAGGGAGTGATGTCCTACAATGAGCAGTTCTTC.

This rearrangement joins TRBV6-6 to TRBJ1-1; TRBD1 agrees at 10 bases. The ends lost 7 bases at V and 1 base at J; junction bases unmatched: 6. Germline values: CDR1 MNHNY, CDR2 SVGAGI (reference sequence). The CDR3 is made up of 15 amino acids. The CDR3 DNA sequence: TGTGCCAGCACCGACAGACAGGGGGCGAACACTGAAGCTTTCTTT. Translation gives CASTDRQGANTEAFF.

The rearrangement uses TRBV19 and TRBJ1-4; 7 bases map to TRBD1. Germline lookup yields CDR1 LNHDA and CDR2 SQIVND (reference sequence). V shed 8 bases, J shed 2 bases, and the junction held 14 bases outside the gene matches. The CDR3 runs 17 residues. This CDR3 is CASLSGGSLRTNEKLFF. The CDR3 DNA is TGTGCCAGTTTATCAGGGGGAAGTCTACGGACTAATGAAAAACTGTTTTTT.

The rearrangement uses TRBV4-2 and TRBJ1-2; D possibly corresponds to TRBD1 (6 bases). CDR1 LGHNA and CDR2 YNFKEQ come from the germline V gene. CDR3 length equals 18 residues. V lost 1 base and J 5 bases, leaving 23 bases between the germline ends. The CDR3, as DNA: TGTGCCAGCAGCCAAGTAGGGGACACCCGACGATTATTGTATGGCTACACCTTC. Encoded protein: CASSQVGDTRRLLYGYTF.

This clone has only a few counts. The V gene is TRBV7-9, the J gene TRBJ1-3; 9 nucleotides align to TRBD1. J gave up 3 bases and V 7 bases, and 4 bases lay outside the gene matches. The germline CDR1 and CDR2 sequences are SEHNR and FQNEAQ (reference sequence). This CDR3 comprises 14 residues. This CDR3 reads CASTQGARGNTIYF. The CDR3, as DNA: TGTGCCAGCACACAGGGGGCCCGTGGAAACACCATATATTTT.

The chain links TRBV7-2 to TRBJ1-1; D is possibly TRBD1 (5 bases). Germline V gives CDR1 SGHTA, CDR2 FQGNSA. The CDR3 sequence is 13 residues long. V was pared by 3 bases and J by 6 bases, with 11 bases between. The CDR3 loop is CASSLQGLAEAFF. The CDR3 nucleotides are TGTGCCAGCAGCTTGCAGGGTCTCGCTGAAGCTTTCTTT.

The chain employs TRBV7-2 and TRBJ2-1; TRBD1 matches 7 bases. Losses at the gene ends were 2 bases for V and 7 bases for J; bases not matched to a gene: 8. The CDR3 contains 15 residues. Per germline, CDR1 SGHTA and CDR2 FQGNSA. The CDR3 region has the DNA TGTGCCAGCAGCTTAACTAGGGGGCTTAGGAATGAGCAGTTCTTC. Its translation: CASSLTRGLRNEQFF.

V gene TRBV6-2 or TRBV6-3 combines with J gene TRBJ2-7, with D perhaps TRBD2 (6 bases). The CDR3 covers 15 residues. V shed 2 bases and J shed 6 bases, with 17 bases lying between them. Germline V CDR1 and CDR2: MNHEY, SVGEGT. In nucleotides, the CDR3 is TGTGCCAGCAGTTACGCCGGGACTGGGGTCTCCGAGCAGTACTTC. Protein sequence: CASSYAGTGVSEQYF.

The chain combines TRBV7-2 with TRBJ2-5, with D hard to call. The CDR3 covers 14 residues. Per germline, CDR1 SGHTA and CDR2 FQGNSA. Trimming stripped 2 bases from V and 7 bases from J, with 14 bases between. For the CDR3, the DNA is TGTGCCAGCAGCTTAAATTACGAGGCCAGGACCCAGTACTTC. Amino acid sequence: CASSLNYEARTQYF.

The chain has TRBV6-5 and TRBJ1-1, with D perhaps matching TRBD1 (6 bases). The V gene lost 8 bases and the J gene lost 5 bases, with 15 bases spanning the gap. CDR1 MNHEY and CDR2 SVGAGI come from the germline V gene. This CDR3 is built from 13 residues. CDR3 in DNA: TGTGCCAGCGGCCGGACAGTCGAAACTGAAGCTTTCTTT. This gives the protein CASGRTVETEAFF.

This clone has more than one count but fewer than ten. This chain's CDR3 is CASSPVFSGEAFF. CDR3 DNA sequence: TGTGCCAGCTCACCCGTTTTTTCCGGGGAAGCTTTCTTT. The chain is built from TRBV18 and TRBJ1-1; D is uncertain. The germline V gene encodes CDR1 KGHSH and CDR2 LQKENI. The length of the CDR3 is 13 residues. Trimming took off 3 bases at V and 8 bases at J, with 13 bases between the two ends. Looking up the rest from reference TRBV18 and TRBJ1-1 gives the full variable domain: NAGVMQNPRHLVRRRGQEARLRCSPMKGHSHVYWYRQLPEEGLKFMVYLQKENIIDESGMPKERFSAEFPKEGPSILRIQQVVRGDSAAYFCASSPVFSGEAFFGQGTRLTVV.

The genes are TRBV5-5 and TRBJ2-1; perhaps TRBD2 as D (6 bases). The germline V gene encodes CDR1 SGHKS and CDR2 YYEKEE (reference sequence). The CDR3 length is 15 residues. The germline V and J ends were trimmed by 5 bases and 4 bases, with 16 bases remaining between them. The CDR3, as DNA: TGTGCCAGCAGTTTTACCGGGACTTATTACAATGAGCAGTTCTTC. This translates into CASSFTGTYYNEQFF.

This chain links TRBV28 with TRBJ1-5; 7 bases map to TRBD1. Germline CDR1 reads MDHEN; CDR2 reads SYDVKM. After removal of 5 bases from V and 0 bases from J, the junction contained 4 bases not matched to a gene. This CDR3 region has 15 residues. CDR3 loop: CASSPTGFSNQPQHF. The CDR3 nucleotides are TGTGCCAGCAGTCCGACAGGGTTTAGCAATCAGCCCCAGCATTTT.

The gene calls are TRBV19 and TRBJ2-7; TRBD2 agrees at 7 bases. V lost 4 bases to trimming and J lost 3 bases; unmatched junction nucleotides: 9. The CDR3 runs to 15 residues. The germline gives CDR1 LNHDA, CDR2 SQIVND (reference sequence). The CDR3 sequence: CASSNPPGGIYEQYF. CDR3 nucleotide sequence: TGTGCCAGTAGTAATCCCCCGGGAGGAATCTACGAGCAGTACTTC.

This clone has just one count. The gene calls are TRBV7-2 and TRBJ2-2, with 10 bases identical to TRBD2. J lost 4 bases, V lost 2 bases, and 1 base had no gene match. Germline values: CDR1 SGHTA, CDR2 FQGNSA. CDR3 size: 15 residues. DNA for the CDR3: TGTGCCAGCAGCTTACTAGCGGGAGTCACCGGGGAGCTGTTTTTT. This sequence encodes CASSLLAGVTGELFF.

This chain connects TRBV18 to TRBJ2-5; D unresolved. The CDR3 is 15 residues long. V lost 6 bases, J lost 5 bases, and 19 bases lay in between. CDR1 KGHSH and CDR2 LQKENI come from the germline V gene. The CDR3 is CASSLGLVGRETQYF. CDR3 DNA sequence: TGTGCCAGCTCCCTAGGTCTAGTTGGAAGGGAGACCCAGTACTTC.

The table lists this clone with a count of one. J is TRBJ2-1 and V is TRBV25-1; 9 bases agree with TRBD2. CDR1 is MGHDK, CDR2 SYGVNS, per germline. Trimming removed 6 bases from V and 4 bases from J; junction bases left unmatched: 4. This CDR3 has 14 residues. The CDR3: CASSKAGGYNEQFF. CDR3 coding DNA: TGTGCCAGCAGCAAAGCGGGAGGATACAATGAGCAGTTCTTC.

The rearrangement joins TRBV21-1 to TRBJ2-7; TRBD1 reflects the table's D call only, with no check against the DNA. TRBV21-1 is termed a pseudogene. This CDR3 spans 15 amino acids. The CDR3 reads CASTKGGQGFYEQYF. For the CDR3, the DNA is TGTGCCAGCACCAAGGGTGGTCAGGGGTTCTACGAGCAGTACTTC.

The CDR3 bases are TGCGCCAGCAGCCGGGGACAACAAGCTAACTATGGCTACACCTTC. Its protein is CASSRGQQANYGYTF. V usage is TRBV4-3 and J usage is TRBJ1-2, with D possibly TRBD1 on 6 matching bases. Trimming pared 4 bases from V and 0 bases from J, leaving 12 bases between. Germline V gene lookup returns CDR1 LGHNA and CDR2 YSLEER. This CDR3 has 15 residues.

Regarding this clone: A read error may account for a junction end that differs from germline. The rearrangement uses TRBV7-7 and TRBJ2-3; TRBD2 matches 9 bases. The CDR3 has 16 amino acids. Germline V gene sequence: CDR1 SSHAT, CDR2 FNYEAQ (reference sequence). In nucleotides, the CDR3 is TGTGCTAGCAGCTCCGGTAGCGGGGGCGCCACAGATACGCAGTATTTT. Translation gives CASSSGSGGATDTQYF.

V usage is TRBV7-9 and J usage is TRBJ2-7, with a possible D match to TRBD2 (5 bases). The CDR3 runs 14 residues. V lost 7 bases and J lost 7, with 20 bases in between. Germline V lookup: CDR1 SEHNR, CDR2 FQNEAQ (reference sequence). The CDR3 DNA sequence: TGTGCCAGCACCTTGGACCGCGGGCCCGGGGAGCAGTACTTC. Amino acids: CASTLDRGPGEQYF.